The present T cell receptor (beta chain) was sequenced within a study of T cell responses to AZD1222 COVID-19 vaccine (dated by TCRdb to the early 2020s). Describing the broader study: TCR sequencing covered more than 230 trial participants: approximately 200 given two doses of AZD1222 and around 26 given two doses of MenACWY control vaccine. Trial participants were enrolled by age into 18-55, 56-69 and 70-plus year subgroups, with about 150, 28 and 57 TCR-sequenced participants respectively. General study outcomes and caveats: Conclusions about previously exposed vaccinees were limited because only six AZD1222 recipients were SARS-CoV-2 seropositive at baseline. CD4 TCRs associated with the vaccine covered the entire spike protein, and the dominant responses were in regions 160-218 and 743-854. Because no samples from the day 14 peak response were available, repertoires could be characterized only after the peak T cell response. Reportedly, close to half of the unique spike-specific TCRs recognized epitopes lying outside the regions that are mutated in the B.1.351 and B.1.1.7 variants. The 56-69-year group was small, and its depth increase did not reach significance, likely because of low power. Most participants were white British and females outnumbered males, and the authors suggested that clonal diversity may have been underestimated. Spike-specific TCR breadth and depth rose significantly after two AZD1222 doses compared with day 0 and with MenACWY recipients.

The CDR3 regions of human TCRbeta chains were subjected to immunosequencing. Per the source publication's procedure: TCRs in the repertoires were compared against a reference library of SARS-CoV-2-specific TCRs that had been generated with the MIRA antigen-specificity platform. Breadth was defined as the fraction of unique TCRs that were SARS-CoV-2-associated, and depth was defined as the fraction of total T cells that were SARS-CoV-2-associated. Using the MIRA data, each spike-specific TCR was assigned both to the spike region to which the TCR was reactive and to a CD4 or CD8 class. Log10-transformed breadth and depth values were compared by one-way ANOVA with Sidak's multiple comparisons tests. TCRdb obtained this table from immuneACCESS and retained in-frame rearrangements with V and J assigned. These tables miss some clones; where compared with another copy, unresolved V genes account for less than half of the shortfall, and the remainder is unexplained. V and J calls and clone size follow that table, whereas D and trimming were derived from the DNA. The sample records tens of thousands of clones, roughly 87% of which are singletons. About 2.5% of the sample rests with the top ten.

The intended sense of this specimen's time point label: about 28 days (+/-7) after the second vaccine dose. AZD1222 recipients given second doses at about 4 weeks or at about 12 weeks were pooled, since spike-specific TCR depth and breadth were not found to differ between the two schedules. Vaccinee samples were obtained from the UK trials COV001 and COV002, which included a single-blind randomized controlled phase 2/3 trial of AZD1222 (ChAdOx1 nCoV-19) in healthy adults. Trial participant PBMC samples were collected at day 0 and day 28 after the second dose for TCRbeta chain sequencing. From the cysteine through the phenylalanine, the CDR3 covers 15 amino acids. Only the CDR3 DNA stays, 45 bases, in frame from base 1. Here V drops 3 bases and J drops 4 bases, and the junction holds 9 bases not matched to any gene. The germline V gene (reference sequence) provides CDR1 LNHDA and CDR2 SQIVND. On this clone itself: What this receptor recognizes is not known. Base qualities are not provided; no much larger clone lies one nucleotide away.

This specimen was peripheral blood, taken 28 days after the second AZD1222 dose. The origin of this receptor is an adult who received the AZD1222 COVID-19 vaccine. Rearrangement joined TRBV19 to TRBJ2-7; 7 central bases correspond to TRBD2. The CDR3 protein is CASSIIAGLEYEQYF. The DNA reads as follows: TGTGCCAGTAGTATTATAGCAGGACTAGAATACGAGCAGTACTTC.